The entry below gives a single T cell receptor (beta chain) sequence along with its context. Its specificity is unknown. These data are taken from a study of T cells in localized non-small cell lung cancer. Libraries were prepared by immunoSEQ multiplex PCR; TCRdb keeps only in-frame clonotypes and omits some of them. The sample gives about 28,000 clones, around 82% of which show up once; roughly 5.5% is in the top ten. Study-level findings and limits: Across samples, adjacent lung featured a median around 60 of the top 100 tumor clones. Longer overall survival associated with higher blood T cell density; shorter survival with higher adjacent-lung clonality. The study found T cell clonality highest in uninvolved adjacent lung, above tumor. Investigators sequenced only a single tumor region, leaving heterogeneity possible.

CDR3 length equals 14 residues. Trimming shortened V by 5 bases and J by 4 bases, and 12 bases separated the two germline ends. Germline CDR1 and CDR2: SGHAT and FQNNGV. The material sequenced was peripheral blood mononuclear cells, taken before any cancer treatment. The source is a man aged 40 to 69 with stage III lung adenocarcinoma. This chain uses TRBV11-2 with TRBJ1-3; possibly TRBD1 for D (6 bases). The CDR3 is CASSAGTTGNTIYF. The CDR3 region has the DNA TGTGCCAGCAGCGCTGGGACAACCGGAAACACCATATATTTT.